Given below is one T cell receptor (beta chain) in context. The antigen is not known. CDR3 length equals 13 residues. Germline V CDR1 and CDR2: MNHNS, SASEGT. V lost 4 bases, J lost 4 bases, and 2 bases stayed unmatched. This sample stems from a study of T-cell memory formation after mild COVID-19. The wider study: Among the donors, TCR clusters were largely specific to each donor. Study-wide results and limits: The appearance of some responding clones in pre-infection memory suggested that cross-reactive memory joined.

TCRdb reanalysed the 5' RACE reads using MiXCR and keeps one entry per CDR3 protein. The table has about 350,000 distinct CDR3 sequences, roughly an eighth seen once. This rearrangement joins TRBV6-1 to TRBJ1-2, with 8 bases fitting TRBD1. Material for sequencing was PBMCs or a T cell subset sorted from them (not recorded which). This receptor was taken from a man aged 18 to 29 who had mild COVID-19 (a few samples of this study predate the infection). Cell type and time point are not known. The CDR3 sequence is CASSGGQAYGYTF. As DNA, the CDR3 is TGTGCCAGCAGTGGGGGACAGGCCTATGGCTACACCTTC.